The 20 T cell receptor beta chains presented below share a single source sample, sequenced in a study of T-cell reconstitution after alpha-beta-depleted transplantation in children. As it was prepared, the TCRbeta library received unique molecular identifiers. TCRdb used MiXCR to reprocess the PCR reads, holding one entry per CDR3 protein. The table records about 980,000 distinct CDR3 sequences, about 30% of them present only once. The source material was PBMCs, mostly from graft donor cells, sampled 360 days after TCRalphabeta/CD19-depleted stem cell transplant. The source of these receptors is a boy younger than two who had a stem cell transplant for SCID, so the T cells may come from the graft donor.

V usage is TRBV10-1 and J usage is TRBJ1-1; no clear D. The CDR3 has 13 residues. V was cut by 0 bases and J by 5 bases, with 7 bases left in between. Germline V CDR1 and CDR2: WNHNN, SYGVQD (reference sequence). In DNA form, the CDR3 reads TGCGCCAGCAGTGAGTCGAAGGGAACTGAAGCTTTCTTT. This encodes CASSESKGTEAFF.

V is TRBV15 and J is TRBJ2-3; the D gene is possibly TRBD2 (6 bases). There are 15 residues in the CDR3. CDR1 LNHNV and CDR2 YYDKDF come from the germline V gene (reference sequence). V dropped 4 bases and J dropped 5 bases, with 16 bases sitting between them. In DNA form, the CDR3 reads TGTGCCACCAGCACGGGGGACTCGAGGGGAGATACGCAGTATTTT. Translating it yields CATSTGDSRGDTQYF.

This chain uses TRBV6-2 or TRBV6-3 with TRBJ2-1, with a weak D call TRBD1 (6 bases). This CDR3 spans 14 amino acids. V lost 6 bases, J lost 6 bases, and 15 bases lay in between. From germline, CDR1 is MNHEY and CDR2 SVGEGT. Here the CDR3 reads CASSPGVIPNEQFF. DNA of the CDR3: TGTGCCAGCAGCCCAGGGGTCATCCCCAATGAGCAGTTCTTC.

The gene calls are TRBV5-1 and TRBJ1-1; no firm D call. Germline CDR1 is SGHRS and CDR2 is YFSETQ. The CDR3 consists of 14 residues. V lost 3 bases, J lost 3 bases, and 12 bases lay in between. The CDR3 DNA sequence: TGCGCCAGCAGCTCCGGCCAGTGGGACACTGAAGCTTTCTTT. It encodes CASSSGQWDTEAFF.

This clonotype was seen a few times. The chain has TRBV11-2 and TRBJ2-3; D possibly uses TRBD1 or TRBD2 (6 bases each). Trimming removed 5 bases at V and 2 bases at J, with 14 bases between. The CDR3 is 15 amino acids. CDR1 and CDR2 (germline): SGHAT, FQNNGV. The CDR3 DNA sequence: TGTGCCAGCAGCCCGGAGGGGGTTCCCACAGATACGCAGTATTTT. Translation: CASSPEGVPTDTQYF.

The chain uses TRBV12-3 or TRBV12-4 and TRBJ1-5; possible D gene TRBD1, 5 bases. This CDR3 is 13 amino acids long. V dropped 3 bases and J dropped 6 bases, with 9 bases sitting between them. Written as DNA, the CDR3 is TGTGCCAGCAGTTTGCAAGGGACTCAGCCCCAGCATTTT. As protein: CASSLQGTQPQHF.

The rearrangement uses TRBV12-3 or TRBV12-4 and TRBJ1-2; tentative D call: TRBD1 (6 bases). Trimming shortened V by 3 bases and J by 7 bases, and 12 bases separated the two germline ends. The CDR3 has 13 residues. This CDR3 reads CASSLSGAGGYTF. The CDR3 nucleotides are TGTGCCAGCAGTTTGTCAGGGGCCGGTGGCTACACCTTC.

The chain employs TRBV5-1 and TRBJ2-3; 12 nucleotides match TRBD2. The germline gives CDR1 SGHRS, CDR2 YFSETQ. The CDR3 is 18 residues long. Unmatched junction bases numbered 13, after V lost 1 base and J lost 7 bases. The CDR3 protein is CASSLRFETSGGTNTQYF. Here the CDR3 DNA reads TGCGCCAGCAGCTTGAGGTTTGAGACTAGCGGGGGTACTAATACGCAGTATTTT. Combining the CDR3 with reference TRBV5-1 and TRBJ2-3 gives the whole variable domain KAGVTQTPRYLIKTRGQQVTLSCSPISGHRSVSWYQQTPGQGLQFLFEYFSETQRNKGNFPGRFSGRQFSNSRSEMNVSTLELGDSALYLCASSLRFETSGGTNTQYFGPGTRLTVL.

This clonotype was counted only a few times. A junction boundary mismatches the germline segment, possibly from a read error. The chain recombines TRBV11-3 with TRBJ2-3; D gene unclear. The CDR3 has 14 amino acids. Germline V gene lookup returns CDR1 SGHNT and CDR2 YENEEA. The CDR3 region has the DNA TGTGCCAGCAGCCTAGACGACGGGACAGATACGCAGTATTTT. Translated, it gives CASSLDDGTDTQYF. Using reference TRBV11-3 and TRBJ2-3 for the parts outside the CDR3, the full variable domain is EAGVVQSPRYKIIEKKQPVAFWCNPISGHNTLYWYLQNLGQGPELLIRYENEEAVDDSQLPKDRFSAERLKGVDSTLKIQPAELGDSAVYLCASSLDDGTDTQYFGPGTRLTVL.

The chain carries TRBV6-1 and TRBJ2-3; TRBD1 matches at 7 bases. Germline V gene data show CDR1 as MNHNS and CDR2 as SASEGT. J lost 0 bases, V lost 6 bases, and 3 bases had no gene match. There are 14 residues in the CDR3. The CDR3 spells CASRKTGSTDTQYF. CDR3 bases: TGTGCCAGCAGAAAGACAGGGAGCACAGATACGCAGTATTTT.

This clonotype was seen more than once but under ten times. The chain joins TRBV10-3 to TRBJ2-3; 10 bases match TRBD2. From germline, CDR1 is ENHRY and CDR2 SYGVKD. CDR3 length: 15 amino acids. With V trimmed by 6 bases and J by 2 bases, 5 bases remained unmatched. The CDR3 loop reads CAISRTSGPTDTQYF. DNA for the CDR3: TGTGCCATCAGCCGGACTAGCGGTCCCACAGATACGCAGTATTTT.

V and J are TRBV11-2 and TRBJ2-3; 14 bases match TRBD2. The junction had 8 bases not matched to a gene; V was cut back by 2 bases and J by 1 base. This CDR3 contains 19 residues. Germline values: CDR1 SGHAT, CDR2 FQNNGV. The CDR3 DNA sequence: TGTGCCAGCAGCTTATTAATGACTAGCGGGGGGGCCGGCACAGATACGCAGTATTTT. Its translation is CASSLLMTSGGAGTDTQYF.

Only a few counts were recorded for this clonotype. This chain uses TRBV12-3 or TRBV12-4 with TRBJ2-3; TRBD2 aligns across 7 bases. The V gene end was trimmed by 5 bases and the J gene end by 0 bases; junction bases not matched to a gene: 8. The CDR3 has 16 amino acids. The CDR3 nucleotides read TGTGCCAGCAGTCCCCCAGCGGGGTGGAGCACAGATACGCAGTATTTT. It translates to CASSPPAGWSTDTQYF.

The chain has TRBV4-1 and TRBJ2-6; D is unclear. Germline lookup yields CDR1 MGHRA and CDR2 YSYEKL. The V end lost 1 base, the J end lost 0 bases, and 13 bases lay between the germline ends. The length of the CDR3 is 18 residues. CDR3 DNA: TGCGCCAGCAGCCAAGGACGGATTGTAGTCTCTGGGGCCAACGTCCTGACTTTC. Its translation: CASSQGRIVVSGANVLTF.

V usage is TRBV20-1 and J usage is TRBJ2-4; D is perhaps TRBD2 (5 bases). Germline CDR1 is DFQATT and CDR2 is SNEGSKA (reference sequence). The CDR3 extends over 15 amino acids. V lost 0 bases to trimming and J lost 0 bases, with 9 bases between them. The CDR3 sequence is CSARDAGLAKNIQYF. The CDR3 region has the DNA TGCAGTGCTAGAGATGCGGGTTTAGCCAAAAACATTCAGTACTTC.

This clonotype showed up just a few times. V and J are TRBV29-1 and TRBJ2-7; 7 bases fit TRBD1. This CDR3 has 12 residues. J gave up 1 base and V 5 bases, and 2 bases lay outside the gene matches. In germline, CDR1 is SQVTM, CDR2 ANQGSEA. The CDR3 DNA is TGCAGCGTTTTGGGACAGTCCTACGAGCAGTACTTC. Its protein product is CSVLGQSYEQYF.

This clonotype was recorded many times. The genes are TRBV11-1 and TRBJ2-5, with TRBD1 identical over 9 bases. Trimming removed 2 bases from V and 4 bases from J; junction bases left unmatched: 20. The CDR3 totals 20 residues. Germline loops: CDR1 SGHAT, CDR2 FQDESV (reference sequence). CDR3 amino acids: CASSLFSVRRRDRDRETQYF. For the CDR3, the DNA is TGTGCCAGCAGCTTATTCAGTGTACGGCGGCGGGACAGGGACAGAGAGACCCAGTACTTC. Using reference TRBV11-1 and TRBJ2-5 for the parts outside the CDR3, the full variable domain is EAEVAQSPRYKITEKSQAVAFWCDPISGHATLYWYRQILGQGPELLVQFQDESVVDDSQLPKDRFSAERLKGVDSTLKIQPAELGDSAMYLCASSLFSVRRRDRDRETQYFGPGTRLLVL.

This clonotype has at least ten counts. The CDR3 nucleotides read TGTGCCAGCAGCCGCCTTGGTAATTCACCCCTCCACTTT. Translating gives CASSRLGNSPLHF. This chain uses TRBV6-5 with TRBJ1-6; no clear D gene. Germline CDR1 is MNHEY and CDR2 is SVGAGI. V dropped 6 bases and J dropped 6 bases, with 9 bases sitting between them. The CDR3 has 13 amino acids.

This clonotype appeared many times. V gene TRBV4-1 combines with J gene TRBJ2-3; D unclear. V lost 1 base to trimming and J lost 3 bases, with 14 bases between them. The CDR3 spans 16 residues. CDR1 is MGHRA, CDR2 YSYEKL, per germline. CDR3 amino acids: CASSQGHGVGTDTQYF. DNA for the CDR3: TGCGCCAGCAGCCAAGGCCATGGGGTCGGGACAGATACGCAGTATTTT.

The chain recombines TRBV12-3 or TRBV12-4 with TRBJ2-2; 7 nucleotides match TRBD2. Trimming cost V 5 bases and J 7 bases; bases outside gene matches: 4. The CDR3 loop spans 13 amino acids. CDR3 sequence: CASSRGGGGELFF. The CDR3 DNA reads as TGTGCCAGCAGTCGGGGCGGGGGCGGGGAGCTGTTTTTT.